What follows describes a single TCR beta chain. Method: immunoSEQ multiplex PCR; TCRdb's copy keeps in-frame clones and lacks some. The sample lists tens of thousands of clones; roughly nine tenths were seen once. The sample belongs to a study of T cell changes during pregnancy in multiple sclerosis. Germline assignment: CDR1 MNHNY and CDR2 SVGAGI (reference sequence). Trimming removed 7 bases from V and 1 base from J, with 15 bases in between. This CDR3 comprises 15 residues. Source: CD4+ T cells from peripheral blood mononuclear cells, taken before pregnancy. The chain uses TRBV6-6 and TRBJ2-3; D possibly corresponds to TRBD1 (6 bases). This TCR was recovered from a female donor with multiple sclerosis, enrolled in a pregnancy study. CDR3 in DNA: TGTGCCAGCATCAAAGGGGGTTCCCGCACAGATACGCAGTATTTT. This gives the protein CASIKGGSRTDTQYF.